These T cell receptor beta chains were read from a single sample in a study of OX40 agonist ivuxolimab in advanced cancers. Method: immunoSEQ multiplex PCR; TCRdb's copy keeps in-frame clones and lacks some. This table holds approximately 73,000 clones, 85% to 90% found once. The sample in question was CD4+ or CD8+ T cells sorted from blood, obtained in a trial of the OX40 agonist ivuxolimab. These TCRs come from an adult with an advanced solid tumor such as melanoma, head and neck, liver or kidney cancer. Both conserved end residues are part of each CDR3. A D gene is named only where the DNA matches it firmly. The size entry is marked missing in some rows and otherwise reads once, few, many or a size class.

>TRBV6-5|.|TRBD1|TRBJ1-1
CASGNRGVFEAFF
TGTGCCAGCGGAAACAGGGGGGTTTTTGAAGCTTTCTTT
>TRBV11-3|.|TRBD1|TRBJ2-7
CASSAQGQGGEQYF
TGTGCCAGCAGCGCCCAGGGACAGGGCGGCGAGCAGTACTTC
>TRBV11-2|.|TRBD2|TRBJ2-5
CASSTLTSGSGETQYF
TGTGCCAGCAGCACTCTAACTAGCGGGAGCGGGGAGACCCAGTACTTC
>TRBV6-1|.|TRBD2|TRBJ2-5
CASSDLTSGPGRETQYF
TGTGCCAGCAGTGATTTAACTAGCGGTCCGGGGCGGGAGACCCAGTACTTC
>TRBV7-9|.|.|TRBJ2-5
CASSLEQEETQYF
TGTGCCAGCAGCTTAGAGCAGGAAGAGACCCAGTACTTC
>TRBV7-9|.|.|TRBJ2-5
CASSRVVSGETQYF
TGTGCCAGCAGCCGGGTGGTATCCGGAGAGACCCAGTACTTC
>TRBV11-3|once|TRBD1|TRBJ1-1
CASRAQTGVDTEAFF
TGTGCCAGCAGGGCACAGACAGGGGTGGACACTGAAGCTTTCTTT
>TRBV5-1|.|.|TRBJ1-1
CASSLVGANTEAFF
TGCGCCAGCAGCTTGGTCGGAGCGAACACTGAAGCTTTCTTT
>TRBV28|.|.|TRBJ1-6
CASSSIYDSYNSPLHF
TGTGCCAGCAGTTCCATTTATGACTCCTATAATTCACCCCTCCACTTT
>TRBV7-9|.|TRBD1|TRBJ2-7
CASSLTGAETYEQYF
TGTGCCAGCAGCCTGACAGGGGCCGAAACCTACGAGCAGTACTTC
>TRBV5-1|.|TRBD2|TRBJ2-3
CASSAGVTDTQYF
TGCGCCAGCAGCGCGGGGGTCACAGATACGCAGTATTTT
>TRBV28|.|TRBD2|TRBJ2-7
CASSLLGLAGTYEQYF
TGTGCCAGCAGTTTACTTGGGCTAGCGGGGACCTACGAGCAGTACTTC